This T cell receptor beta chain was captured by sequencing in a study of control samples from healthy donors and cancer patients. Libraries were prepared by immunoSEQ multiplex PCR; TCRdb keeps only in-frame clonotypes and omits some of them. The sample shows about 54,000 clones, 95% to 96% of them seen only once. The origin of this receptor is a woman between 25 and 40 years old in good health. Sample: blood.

CDR3 region: CASSTTGVKSYNSPLHF. The CDR3 DNA is TGTGCCAGCAGCACAACAGGGGTGAAATCCTATAATTCACCCCTCCACTTT. The rearrangement links TRBV21-1 to TRBJ1-6; the table's D call of TRBD1 was not tested on the DNA. TRBV21-1 represents a pseudogene. This CDR3 is built from 17 residues.